The clone carrying this TCR beta chain was seen many times. Its antigen is currently unknown. The record originates from a study of CD8+CD57+ T cells in acquired aplastic anemia. Study summary: An average of about 3.2 ug of DNA was obtained from sorted CD4+ and CD8+ cells. Study observations and caveats: Patients and controls shared twenty-nine CD8+ CDR3 sequences.

Per the germline V gene, CDR1 is SGHVS and CDR2 is FNYEAQ. Trimming cost V 1 base and J 3 bases, with 9 bases left between them. The CDR3 loop spans 14 amino acids. Patients included in sequencing had previously demonstrated CD8+CD57+ cell expansion by flow cytometry. TCR beta VDJ and CDR3 were profiled, and genomic DNA was the template. Using its own MiXCR run on the reads, TCRdb lists one record per CDR3 protein. Here the sample spans 150,000 to 200,000 distinct CDR3 sequences, 47% being singletons. This receptor was taken from a human donor with aplastic anemia. Sequencing was performed on sorted CD4+, CD8+, or CD8+CD57+ T cells (not recorded which) from PBMCs. This chain links TRBV7-6 with TRBJ1-1; tentatively, D is TRBD1 (5 bases). CDR3 bases: TGTGCCAGCAGCTTAGTTACGGGGGACACTGAAGCTTTCTTT. Its translation is CASSLVTGDTEAFF.